These 21 T cell receptor beta chains came from one sample sequenced in a study of a mutant IDH1 vaccine in newly diagnosed glioma. Clones were sequenced by immunoSEQ multiplex PCR, and TCRdb holds only the in-frame ones, with some missing. Altogether some 28,000 clones are present, roughly 80% being singletons, with the ten largest covering 17%. Antigen specificity for these receptors is unknown. Stated time point: week 23, last vaccination. A 20-mer mutant IDH1 peptide at 300 ug was injected subcutaneously with topical imiquimod. Sequencing used PBMCs, obtained from a glioma patient whose treatment included an IDH1 peptide vaccine. The source of these receptors is a woman in her 30s with glioma.

This sequence joins TRBV9 and TRBJ1-5; no clear D. Per the germline V gene, CDR1 is SGDLS and CDR2 is YYNGEE. Trimming took 0 bases from V and 2 from J, leaving 9 bases between them. The CDR3 length is 15 residues. CDR3 sequence: CASSVDPRGNQPQHF. The DNA for the CDR3 is TGTGCCAGCAGCGTAGACCCGAGGGGCAATCAGCCCCAGCATTTT.

The J gene is TRBJ2-5, the V gene TRBV4-2; 9 bases map to TRBD2. The junction had 12 bases not matched to a gene; V was cut back by 0 bases and J by 7 bases. The germline CDR1 and CDR2 sequences are LGHNA and YNFKEQ. The length of the CDR3 is 17 residues. In DNA form, the CDR3 reads TGTGCCAGCAGCCAAGATGTGGAGACTAGCGGATCTGGGACCCAGTACTTC. Residues: CASSQDVETSGSGTQYF.

The V and J genes are TRBV6-5 and TRBJ1-1; no clear D. Trimming took off 5 bases at V and 9 bases at J, with 13 bases between the two ends. CDR3 size: 12 residues. Germline CDR1 is MNHEY and CDR2 is SVGAGI. CDR3 in amino acids: CASSQPPGQAFF. Written as DNA, the CDR3 is TGTGCCAGCAGTCAACCTCCGGGCCAAGCTTTCTTT.

V gene TRBV5-4 combines with J gene TRBJ2-7, with 7 nucleotides matching TRBD1. Unmatched junction bases numbered 5, after V lost 2 bases and J lost 0 bases. Germline V gene data show CDR1 as SGHNT and CDR2 as YYREEE (reference sequence). The CDR3 runs 15 residues. The CDR3 DNA sequence: TGTGCCAGCAGCTTAATTGACAGGGACTCCTACGAGCAGTACTTC. Translating gives CASSLIDRDSYEQYF.

This clone was observed a handful of times. The chain recombines TRBV4-1 with TRBJ1-4; 8 nucleotides match TRBD1. The V and J ends lost 4 bases and 8 bases, in that order; junction bases with no gene match: 9. This CDR3 contains 15 residues. CDR1 and CDR2 from the germline V gene are MGHRA and YSYEKL. This CDR3 is CASSPDRGVYEKLFF. DNA for the CDR3: TGCGCCAGCAGCCCTGACAGGGGCGTTTACGAAAAACTGTTTTTT.

This chain links TRBV5-6 with TRBJ1-2; no reliable D call. The V gene lost 0 bases and the J gene lost 4 bases, with 13 bases spanning the gap. This CDR3 is 15 amino acids long. From germline, CDR1 is SGHDT and CDR2 YYEEEE. This CDR3 is CASSLAWTNTYGYTF. As DNA, the CDR3 is TGTGCCAGCAGCTTGGCTTGGACCAATACCTATGGCTACACCTTC.

This chain joins TRBV12-2 and TRBJ2-3; the table calls TRBD2, which could not be checked here. TRBV12-2 is shown as a pseudogene. The length of the CDR3 is 18 residues. CDR3 protein: CASRPGSSGVASTDTQYF. CDR3 coding DNA: TGTGCAAGTCGCCCCGGTAGTAGCGGGGTCGCTAGCACAGATACGCAGTATTTT.

This sequence joins TRBV6-1 and TRBJ2-6; no firm D call. Trimming left V 1 base short and J 0 bases short, with 4 bases between. CDR1 MNHNS and CDR2 SASEGT come from the germline V gene. The CDR3 consists of 15 residues. In nucleotides, the CDR3 is TGTGCCAGCAGTGAAGACAACTCTGGGGCCAACGTCCTGACTTTC. Its protein product is CASSEDNSGANVLTF.

J is TRBJ1-6 and V is TRBV27; weak D call: TRBD1 (6 bases). CDR1 and CDR2 (germline): MNHEY, SMNVEV (reference sequence). Deletions cut 3 bases from V and 8 bases from J, with 11 bases between. The CDR3 consists of 14 residues. The CDR3, as DNA: TGTGCCAGCAGTTTTGGGGGGGCCCATTCACCCCTCCACTTT. Encoded protein: CASSFGGAHSPLHF.

The chain joins TRBV5-6 to TRBJ1-2; D is perhaps TRBD1 (5 bases). The CDR3 spans 13 residues. Trimming shortened V by 4 bases and J by 8 bases, and 15 bases separated the two germline ends. Germline V gives CDR1 SGHDT, CDR2 YYEEEE. The CDR3 protein is CASSPQVKGGYTF. The CDR3 DNA reads TGTGCCAGCAGCCCACAGGTTAAGGGGGGCTACACCTTC.

This chain links TRBV5-4 with TRBJ2-1, with D maybe TRBD2 (6 bases). CDR1 SGHNT and CDR2 YYREEE come from the germline V gene (reference sequence). Between the trimmed V and J ends, which lost 0 bases and 1 base, there was a span of 14 bases. CDR3 length equals 17 residues. CDR3 DNA: TGTGCCAGCAGCTTGGGCGGACCCCGGGGGTCCTACAATGAGCAGTTCTTC. Encoded protein: CASSLGGPRGSYNEQFF.

The CDR3 region is CASSFSGLEQYF. The CDR3 coding sequence is TGTGCCAGCAGCTTTAGTGGACTGGAGCAGTACTTC. This sequence joins TRBV7-9 and TRBJ2-7, with D perhaps TRBD2 (5 bases). Germline-derived CDR1 and CDR2 are SEHNR and FQNEAQ (reference sequence). V was pared by 3 bases and J by 7 bases, with 10 bases between. The CDR3 spans 12 residues.

The chain employs TRBV2 and TRBJ1-1, with D unresolved. CDR3 length equals 13 residues. Germline V gene lookup returns CDR1 SNHLY and CDR2 FYNNEI. V lost 7 bases, J lost 4 bases, and 13 bases lay in between. CDR3 protein: CASIKELGTEAFF. The CDR3 nucleotides are TGTGCCAGCATTAAGGAGTTGGGCACTGAAGCTTTCTTT. Using reference TRBV2 and TRBJ1-1 for the parts outside the CDR3, the full variable domain is EPEVTQTPSHQVTQMGQEVILRCVPISNHLYFYWYRQILGQKVEFLVSFYNNEISEKSEIFDDQFSVERPDGSNFTLKIRSTKLEDSAMYFCASIKELGTEAFFGQGTRLTVV.

This sequence joins TRBV19 and TRBJ1-1, with 7 positions matching TRBD1. This CDR3 spans 15 amino acids. Germline loops: CDR1 LNHDA, CDR2 SQIVND (reference sequence). After removal of 6 bases from V and 2 bases from J, the junction contained 9 bases not matched to a gene. This CDR3 reads CASRARDSQNTEAFF. CDR3 nucleotides: TGTGCCAGTAGGGCCCGGGACAGCCAAAACACTGAAGCTTTCTTT.

The chain uses TRBV29-1 and TRBJ2-5, with D perhaps matching TRBD2 (6 bases). Trimming took off 6 bases at V and 1 base at J, with 12 bases between the two ends. The germline gives CDR1 SQVTM, CDR2 ANQGSEA. The length of the CDR3 is 13 residues. CDR3 in amino acids: CSVRDLTQETQYF. The CDR3 DNA reads TGCAGCGTACGGGACTTGACCCAAGAGACCCAGTACTTC.

The sample holds one count of this clone. This chain links TRBV4-1 with TRBJ2-1; 7 bases agree with TRBD2. CDR1 and CDR2 from the germline V gene are MGHRA and YSYEKL. V lost 4 bases and J lost 6; bases outside the gene matches: 12. This CDR3 is built from 16 residues. The CDR3 is CASSPEWGGLGNEQFF. The CDR3 nucleotides are TGCGCCAGCAGCCCTGAATGGGGGGGATTGGGCAATGAGCAGTTCTTC.

The chain recombines TRBV5-1 with TRBJ1-2; D gene unclear. CDR3 length: 13 residues. V shed 4 bases and J shed 1 base, with 8 bases lying between them. Germline CDR1 is SGHRS and CDR2 is YFSETQ. The CDR3 DNA is TGCGCCAGCAGCCCTGACGTTAACTATGGCTACACCTTC. It specifies CASSPDVNYGYTF.

The V and J genes are TRBV14 and TRBJ1-6; D not certain. CDR1 and CDR2 from the germline V gene are SGHDN and FVKESK. V was trimmed by 1 base and J by 17 bases, leaving 12 bases between them. The CDR3 consists of 12 residues. CDR3 in DNA: TGTGCCAGCAGCCAAGCCTCCGGAGTCTTCCACTTT. The encoded protein is CASSQASGVFHF. The whole variable domain, filled in from reference TRBV14 and TRBJ1-6, reads EAGVTQFPSHSVIEKGQTVTLRCDPISGHDNLYWYRRVMGKEIKFLLHFVKESKQDESGMPNNRFLAERTGGTYSTLKVQPAELEDSGVYFCASSQASGVFHFGNGTRLTVT.

The chain carries TRBV19 and TRBJ2-7, with 7 bases identical to TRBD2. Germline loops: CDR1 LNHDA, CDR2 SQIVND (reference sequence). Trimming cost V 5 bases and J 1 base; bases outside gene matches: 14. This CDR3 has 17 amino acids. CDR3 amino acids: CASSPGYRAGSSYEQYF. The DNA of the CDR3 is TGTGCCAGTAGTCCCGGCTACAGAGCGGGATCTTCCTACGAGCAGTACTTC.

The rearrangement joins TRBV9 to TRBJ1-1; D is unresolved. There are 12 residues in the CDR3. Trimming removed 3 bases at V and 1 base at J, with 4 bases between. Per the germline V gene, CDR1 is SGDLS and CDR2 is YYNGEE. Here the CDR3 reads CASSATNTEAFF. Written as DNA, the CDR3 is TGTGCCAGCAGCGCAACGAACACTGAAGCTTTCTTT.

The chain carries TRBV7-6 and TRBJ1-2, with no clear D. The CDR3 extends over 16 amino acids. Looked up from germline, CDR1 is SGHVS and CDR2 is FNYEAQ. Trimming shortened V by 0 bases and J by 1 base, and 12 bases separated the two germline ends. The CDR3 loop reads CASSLASDALNYGYTF. Written as DNA, the CDR3 is TGTGCCAGCAGCTTAGCGTCGGACGCCCTTAACTATGGCTACACCTTC. The whole variable domain, remainder taken from reference TRBV7-6 and TRBJ1-2, is GAGVSQSPRYKVTKRGQDVALRCDPISGHVSLYWYRQALGQGPEFLTYFNYEAQQDKSGLPNDRFSAERPEGSISTLTIQRTEQRDSAMYRCASSLASDALNYGYTFGSGTRLTVV.